This passage covers 25 T cell receptor beta chains from one sample sequenced in a study of T cell clonotyping in hematopoietic cell transplantation. Generated by immunoSEQ multiplex PCR, the TCRdb table keeps only in-frame clones and is missing some. This repertoire shows 13,000 to 15,000 clones, around 84% found once; its top ten account for roughly 13%. Sequenced material: PBMCs, taken 100 days after allogeneic stem cell transplant. These TCRs come from a male patient in his fifties who had an allogeneic stem cell transplant from an unrelated donor, so T cells may come from the graft donor. Some clones in this sample may be carry-over from other donors' samples.

The chain carries TRBV27 and TRBJ2-5; TRBD2 might be the D (6 bases). The CDR3 runs 14 residues. Germline lookup yields CDR1 MNHEY and CDR2 SMNVEV (reference sequence). The V and J ends lost 10 bases and 7 bases respectively, with 22 bases between them. The CDR3 DNA sequence: TGTGCCACCTCCGGCGGGGTGGGCCGACGGACCCAGTACTTC. The encoded protein is CATSGGVGRRTQYF.

The genes are TRBV27 and TRBJ1-5, with D perhaps TRBD1 (5 bases). Germline CDR1 is MNHEY and CDR2 is SMNVEV (reference sequence). The CDR3 loop spans 15 amino acids. Trimming cost V 2 bases and J 9 bases, with 17 bases left between them. As DNA, the CDR3 is TGTGCCAGCAGTTTACAAGGGCAGGGAGTCGGGCCCCAGCATTTT. Protein: CASSLQGQGVGPQHF.

The genes are TRBV18 and TRBJ2-2; D perhaps matches TRBD2 (7 bases). The CDR3 is 16 amino acids. In germline, CDR1 is KGHSH, CDR2 LQKENI. V lost 0 bases and J 2 bases, leaving 10 bases between the germline ends. CDR3 loop: CASSPPAGANTGELFF. CDR3 DNA: TGTGCCAGCTCACCACCGGCGGGGGCAAACACCGGGGAGCTGTTTTTT.

V usage is TRBV4-1 and J usage is TRBJ2-3, with 9 bases lining up with TRBD2. Germline V gene sequence: CDR1 MGHRA, CDR2 YSYEKL. With 1 base clipped from V and 4 bases from J, the junction kept 18 bases outside the gene matches. The CDR3 totals 20 residues. CDR3 residues: CASSQAPTLPGLAQSDTQYF. CDR3 nucleotides: TGCGCCAGCAGCCAAGCTCCCACCCTACCGGGACTAGCTCAATCAGATACGCAGTATTTT.

The chain links TRBV30 to TRBJ2-3; D is undetermined. CDR1 and CDR2 from the germline V gene are GTSNPN and SVGIG (reference sequence). The CDR3 loop spans 10 amino acids. The CDR3 DNA is TGTGGTGCTCGTGAGGATACGCAGTATTTT. Residues: CGAREDTQYF.

This clone has only one observation. The gene calls are TRBV7-9 and TRBJ2-2; the D gene is possibly TRBD2 (5 bases). Trimming shortened V by 5 bases and J by 1 base, and 17 bases separated the two germline ends. Germline CDR1 is SEHNR and CDR2 is FQNEAQ (reference sequence). CDR3 length: 17 residues. The CDR3 reads CASSPWAGGLNTGELFF. In DNA, the CDR3 is TGTGCCAGCAGCCCTTGGGCGGGTGGATTGAACACCGGGGAGCTGTTTTTT. Using reference TRBV7-9 and TRBJ2-2 for the parts outside the CDR3, the full variable domain is DTGVSQNPRHKITKRGQNVTFRCDPISEHNRLYWYRQTLGQGPEFLTYFQNEAQLEKSRLLSDRFSAERPKGSFSTLEIQRTEQGDSAMYLCASSPWAGGLNTGELFFGEGSRLTVL.

The V gene is TRBV30, the J gene TRBJ1-3, with no clear D. Germline loops: CDR1 GTSNPN, CDR2 SVGIG (reference sequence). The CDR3 covers 14 residues. Trimming left V 3 bases short and J 4 bases short, with 13 bases between. For the CDR3, the DNA is TGTGCCTGGAGACTGGACCCTAACGGAAACACCATATATTTT. Its translation: CAWRLDPNGNTIYF.

The V gene is TRBV7-2, the J gene TRBJ1-6; D remains unclear. Looked up from germline, CDR1 is SGHTA and CDR2 is FQGNSA. The length of the CDR3 is 16 residues. V lost 6 bases to trimming and J lost 0 bases, with 12 bases between them. The chain's CDR3 is CASRTYPSSYNSPLHF. The CDR3 DNA is TGTGCCAGCAGGACGTACCCAAGCTCCTATAATTCACCCCTCCACTTT.

The chain carries TRBV6-1 and TRBJ2-4; D tentatively reads TRBD1 or TRBD2 (5 bases each). Between the trimmed V and J ends, which lost 8 bases and 5 bases, there was a span of 13 bases. This CDR3 has 13 residues. Germline V gene data show CDR1 as MNHNS and CDR2 as SASEGT. CDR3 coding DNA: TGTGCCAGCTCACGGGGCCCCGAAAACATTCAGTACTTC. This gives the protein CASSRGPENIQYF.

The J gene is TRBJ2-1, the V gene TRBV7-8; 7 bases fit TRBD1. CDR1 and CDR2 (germline): SGHVS, FQNEAQ. The trim removed 1 base at V and 4 bases at J, leaving 10 bases unmatched. This CDR3 is built from 17 residues. The CDR3 is CASSLGSRGRGYNEQFF. In DNA form, the CDR3 reads TGTGCCAGCAGCTTAGGAAGCCGAGGCAGGGGGTACAATGAGCAGTTCTTC.

This sequence joins TRBV30 and TRBJ1-3; a possible D gene is TRBD1 (5 bases). The CDR3 length is 15 residues. CDR1 GTSNPN and CDR2 SVGIG come from the germline V gene (reference sequence). V was cut by 5 bases and J by 2 bases, with 16 bases left in between. For the CDR3, the DNA is TGTGCCTGGCACCGAACAGGTACGACTGGAAACACCATATATTTT. The encoded protein is CAWHRTGTTGNTIYF.

V gene TRBV7-3 combines with J gene TRBJ2-1, with D possibly being TRBD2 (5 bases). CDR1 is SGHTA, CDR2 FQGTGA, per germline. The V end lost 1 base, the J end lost 0 bases, and 10 bases lay between the germline ends. This CDR3 is built from 16 residues. The CDR3 DNA sequence: TGTGCCAGCAGCTTAAGGCCAACTAGCTCCTACAATGAGCAGTTCTTC. Encoded protein: CASSLRPTSSYNEQFF. The entire variable domain, with the rest obtained from reference TRBV7-3 and TRBJ2-1, is as follows: GAGVSQTPSNKVTEKGKYVELRCDPISGHTALYWYRQSLGQGPEFLIYFQGTGAADDSGLPNDRFFAVRPEGSVSTLKIQRTERGDSAVYLCASSLRPTSSYNEQFFGPGTRLTVL.

Remarks on this clone: The sample carries other DNA sequences with the same CDR3. The rearrangement uses TRBV11-1 and TRBJ1-1; D gene unclear. This CDR3 has 13 amino acids. CDR1 is SGHAT and CDR2 is FQDESV in the germline V gene (reference sequence). V gave up 5 bases and J gave up 0 bases, with 7 bases separating them. The CDR3 spells CASSLELNTEAFF. The CDR3 bases are TGTGCCAGCAGCCTGGAGCTGAACACTGAAGCTTTCTTT.

V is TRBV10-3 and J is TRBJ1-6; D is undetermined. This CDR3 is 13 amino acids long. The germline V gene has CDR1 ENHRY and CDR2 SYGVKD. Trimming stripped 11 bases from V and 2 bases from J, with 10 bases between. The CDR3 is CASTGTYNSPLHF. As DNA, the CDR3 is TGTGCCTCCACCGGGACCTATAATTCACCCCTCCACTTT.

The chain links TRBV18 to TRBJ1-1; TRBD1 is a possible D gene (5 bases). This CDR3 is 14 amino acids long. Trimming took 2 bases from V and 7 from J, leaving 14 bases between them. Germline V CDR1 and CDR2: KGHSH, LQKENI. The CDR3 protein is CASSPKRGGGEAFF. Written as DNA, the CDR3 is TGTGCCAGCTCACCAAAGAGGGGAGGTGGTGAAGCTTTCTTT.

The chain recombines TRBV5-1 with TRBJ1-1; D may be TRBD1 (5 bases). Germline V gene sequence: CDR1 SGHRS, CDR2 YFSETQ. The CDR3 is made up of 13 amino acids. Trimming removed 4 bases from V and 4 bases from J, with 11 bases in between. CDR3 nucleotide sequence: TGCGCCAGCAGCCCCGAGGGGTTCACTGAAGCTTTCTTT. It translates to CASSPEGFTEAFF.

The DNA for the CDR3 is TGTGCCACCAGCAGAGATTTTATTTGGGAAGATACGCAGTATTTT. Its protein is CATSRDFIWEDTQYF. This chain links TRBV15 with TRBJ2-3; D remains ambiguous. Germline loops: CDR1 LNHNV, CDR2 YYDKDF (reference sequence). There are 15 residues in the CDR3. Trimming pared 0 bases from V and 5 bases from J, leaving 12 bases between.

This chain uses TRBV25-1 with TRBJ1-1; weak D call: TRBD1 (5 bases). Trimming shortened V by 7 bases and J by 0 bases, and 12 bases separated the two germline ends. The CDR3 totals 14 residues. Looked up from germline, CDR1 is MGHDK and CDR2 is SYGVNS. The CDR3 reads CASIPTEMNTEAFF. The DNA of the CDR3 is TGTGCCAGCATCCCGACAGAGATGAACACTGAAGCTTTCTTT.

This clone appeared a few times. V and J are TRBV6-5 and TRBJ1-2; 7 bases map to TRBD1. Trimming removed 6 bases from V and 7 bases from J; junction bases left unmatched: 14. The CDR3 consists of 15 residues. The germline V gene has CDR1 MNHEY and CDR2 SVGAGI. The DNA for the CDR3 is TGTGCCAGCAGCCGCACCAGACGGGCAGGGGGTGGCTACACCTTC. Protein product: CASSRTRRAGGGYTF.

The rearrangement joins TRBV5-6 to TRBJ1-5; D may be TRBD1 (5 bases). The V and J ends lost 2 bases and 0 bases respectively, with 9 bases between them. Germline V gene data show CDR1 as SGHDT and CDR2 as YYEEEE. CDR3 length: 15 residues. The CDR3 sequence: CASSFRAASNQPQHF. DNA for the CDR3: TGTGCCAGCAGCTTCAGGGCAGCTAGCAATCAGCCCCAGCATTTT. Looking up the rest from reference TRBV5-6 and TRBJ1-5 gives the full variable domain: DAGVTQSPTHLIKTRGQQVTLRCSPKSGHDTVSWYQQALGQGPQFIFQYYEEEERQRGNFPDRFSGHQFPNYSSELNVNALLLGDSALYLCASSFRAASNQPQHFGDGTRLSIL.

The rearrangement uses TRBV4-2 and TRBJ2-7; 11 bases are shared with TRBD2. The CDR3 totals 17 residues. Unmatched junction bases numbered 8, after V lost 0 bases and J lost 4 bases. Per germline, CDR1 LGHNA and CDR2 YNFKEQ. In DNA form, the CDR3 reads TGTGCCAGCAGCCAAGAAGCACCCACTAGCGGGAGTTACGAGCAGTACTTC. This encodes CASSQEAPTSGSYEQYF.

The chain couples TRBV11-1 to TRBJ1-1; no firm D call. This CDR3 has 14 residues. With 1 base removed from V and 5 bases from J, the gap between germline ends came to 11 bases. Germline V gene lookup returns CDR1 SGHAT and CDR2 FQDESV (reference sequence). In DNA form, the CDR3 reads TGTGCCAGCAGCTTAGAAAGCTGGCAGACTGAAGCTTTCTTT. This sequence encodes CASSLESWQTEAFF.

This chain uses TRBV5-6 with TRBJ1-2; 11 bases line up with TRBD1. V shed 4 bases and J 6 bases; nucleotides not matched to a gene: 11. The CDR3 extends over 16 amino acids. Germline assignment: CDR1 SGHDT and CDR2 YYEEEE. CDR3 bases: TGTGCCAGCAGCGAGTGGGACAGGGGGTATTTTAATGGCTACACCTTC. Translation: CASSEWDRGYFNGYTF.

V and J are TRBV7-6 and TRBJ2-1; possible D gene TRBD2, 6 bases. Trimming pared 5 bases from V and 2 bases from J, leaving 13 bases between. The CDR3 runs 15 residues. Germline assignment: CDR1 SGHVS and CDR2 FNYEAQ. The CDR3: CASSPSGLAYNEQFF. Here the CDR3 DNA reads TGTGCCAGCAGCCCAAGCGGGCTAGCCTACAATGAGCAGTTCTTC.

The rearrangement joins TRBV4-1 to TRBJ2-7, with D unresolved. V lost 1 base and J 0 bases, leaving 13 bases between the germline ends. Germline V lookup: CDR1 MGHRA, CDR2 YSYEKL. This CDR3 comprises 16 residues. The CDR3 bases are TGCGCCAGCAGCCAAGTTTCGGCAGATGGCTCCTACGAGCAGTACTTC. Its protein is CASSQVSADGSYEQYF.